These 25 T cell receptor beta chains came from one sample sequenced in a study of CD8 T cells in Susac syndrome. Random hexamers were used to reverse transcribe the RNA input (0.5 to 1 ug). MiXCR, run by TCRdb on the immunoSEQ multiplex PCR reads, gives a single entry per CDR3 protein. The table lists 80,000 or so distinct CDR3 sequences, about 93% of them singletons. The sample comprised CD8+ T cells from PBMCs. The receptors were sampled from a human donor in good health.

The chain carries TRBV12-3 or TRBV12-4 and TRBJ2-3, with a tentative D call TRBD2 (5 bases). V was clipped by 6 bases and J by 4 bases, with 11 bases between them. The CDR3 loop spans 13 amino acids. The CDR3 bases are TGTGCCAGCAGCGAGAGGGTCCCAGATACGCAGTATTTT. Amino acids: CASSERVPDTQYF.

The chain uses TRBV27 and TRBJ1-2; 10 bases align to TRBD1. J gave up 6 bases and V 5 bases, and 12 bases lay outside the gene matches. The CDR3 has 16 residues. CDR1 is MNHEY and CDR2 is SMNVEV in the germline V gene (reference sequence). This CDR3 is CASSAGTGVLLDGYTF. The CDR3 DNA reads as TGTGCCAGCAGTGCCGGGACAGGGGTTCTTCTCGATGGCTACACCTTC.

V gene TRBV7-2 combines with J gene TRBJ2-1, with 7 bases that match TRBD1. Trimming cost V 8 bases and J 2 bases; bases outside gene matches: 6. Germline V CDR1 and CDR2: SGHTA, FQGNSA. The CDR3 sequence is 14 residues long. CDR3 sequence: CASGYRGPYNEQFF. Written as DNA, the CDR3 is TGTGCCAGCGGATACAGGGGTCCCTACAATGAGCAGTTCTTC.

The rearrangement uses TRBV15 and TRBJ2-1; a possible D gene is TRBD2 (6 bases). Trimming pared 5 bases from V and 6 bases from J, leaving 20 bases between. The CDR3 covers 16 residues. Germline V lookup: CDR1 LNHNV, CDR2 YYDKDF (reference sequence). For the CDR3, the DNA is TGTGCCACCAGCGCCAGAGGTGGGGGAGGTGGCAATGAGCAGTTCTTC. Protein product: CATSARGGGGGNEQFF.

Of note for this clonotype: One junction end disagrees with the germline gene, perhaps due to a read error. The chain carries TRBV6-4 and TRBJ2-1; TRBD2 is a possible D gene (6 bases). CDR3 length: 14 amino acids. The germline gives CDR1 MRHNA, CDR2 SNTAGT. The CDR3 sequence: CATSKRALYNEQFF. CDR3 nucleotide sequence: TGTGCCACCAGTAAGCGGGCCCTCTACAATGAGCAGTTCTTC.

The V and J genes are TRBV20-1 and TRBJ1-3; D gene ambiguous. In germline, CDR1 is DFQATT, CDR2 SNEGSKA (reference sequence). Trimming took 6 bases from V and 2 from J, leaving 11 bases between them. The CDR3 is 13 residues long. This CDR3 reads CSAATRTGNTIYF. CDR3 DNA sequence: TGCAGTGCCGCTACGAGGACTGGAAACACCATATATTTT.

The chain has TRBV6-5 and TRBJ2-1, with D possibly being TRBD1 (5 bases). V lost 7 bases and J lost 6, with 19 bases in between. CDR3 length: 15 residues. CDR1 is MNHEY, CDR2 SVGAGI, per germline. The CDR3 is CASTGLPSSINEQFF. In nucleotides, the CDR3 is TGTGCCAGCACAGGGTTGCCATCATCCATCAATGAGCAGTTCTTC.

The chain carries TRBV27 and TRBJ1-2; TRBD1 matches 7 bases. CDR1 is MNHEY and CDR2 is SMNVEV in the germline V gene (reference sequence). This CDR3 spans 15 amino acids. J lost 2 bases, V lost 3 bases, and 6 bases had no gene match. The CDR3 DNA reads TGTGCCAGCAGTTTCGCGTCAGGGGGGAACTATGGCTACACCTTC. This codes for CASSFASGGNYGYTF.

This clonotype occurred a few times. The genes are TRBV7-2 and TRBJ2-7; maybe TRBD1 (6 bases). Trimming left V 4 bases short and J 3 bases short, with 13 bases between. The length of the CDR3 is 14 residues. CDR1 and CDR2 (germline): SGHTA, FQGNSA. The CDR3 loop is CASSSGLQGYEQYV. In DNA, the CDR3 is TGTGCCAGCAGCTCCGGATTACAGGGCTACGAGCAGTACGTC.

This chain joins TRBV29-1 and TRBJ1-2; the D gene is possibly TRBD1 (6 bases). V dropped 0 bases and J dropped 1 base, with 15 bases sitting between them. Germline V lookup: CDR1 SQVTM, CDR2 ANQGSEA. CDR3 length: 16 amino acids. CDR3 sequence (DNA): TGCAGCGTTGAAGATCTTCGAAGGGGGGGTAACTATGGCTACACCTTC. It is translated as CSVEDLRRGGNYGYTF. The entire variable domain, with the rest obtained from reference TRBV29-1 and TRBJ1-2, is as follows: SAVISQKPSRDICQRGTSLTIQCQVDSQVTMMFWYRQQPGQSLTLIATANQGSEATYESGFVIDKFPISRPNLTFSTLTVSNMSPEDSSIYLCSVEDLRRGGNYGYTFGSGTRLTVV.

The chain has TRBV9 and TRBJ2-5; 11 bases map to TRBD2. The J call may be mistaken, given a closer DNA end match to TRBJ2-1. This CDR3 contains 15 residues. CDR1 and CDR2 (germline): SGDLS, YYNGEE. The CDR3 region is CASSVTSGGHLPQFF. The DNA of the CDR3 is TGTGCCAGCAGCGTAACTAGCGGGGGTCACCTCCCCCAGTTCTTC.

J is TRBJ2-1 and V is TRBV9; the D is unclear. The CDR3 sequence is 14 residues long. Germline V gene sequence: CDR1 SGDLS, CDR2 YYNGEE. The V end was cut by 0 bases, the J end by 4 bases, with 8 bases between. Written as DNA, the CDR3 is TGTGCCAGCAGCGTAGCGGCCGGTTACAATGAGCAGTTCTTC. Translation gives CASSVAAGYNEQFF.

A few counts support this clonotype. V gene TRBV2 combines with J gene TRBJ1-5; D ambiguous. Germline assignment: CDR1 SNHLY and CDR2 FYNNEI. The CDR3 is 12 amino acids. V was trimmed by 5 bases and J by 7 bases, leaving 9 bases between them. Here the CDR3 reads CASSWGTQPQHF. CDR3 DNA sequence: TGTGCCAGCAGTTGGGGTACCCAGCCCCAGCATTTT.

The chain links TRBV7-9 to TRBJ2-5; weak D call: TRBD2 (5 bases). The germline V gene has CDR1 SEHNR and CDR2 FQNEAQ (reference sequence). Trimming took 0 bases from V and 5 from J, leaving 16 bases between them. The CDR3 is 16 residues long. CDR3 region: CASSLAEATGKETQYF. The CDR3 nucleotides are TGTGCCAGCAGCTTAGCTGAGGCAACCGGGAAGGAGACCCAGTACTTC.

This sequence joins TRBV7-9 and TRBJ2-1, with 8 bases fitting TRBD2. With V trimmed by 1 base and J by 9 bases, 5 bases remained unmatched. The CDR3 runs 14 residues. Germline CDR1 reads SEHNR; CDR2 reads FQNEAQ (reference sequence). CDR3 DNA sequence: TGTGCCAGCAGCTTAGTTCACGGGGGGGCTGAGCAGTTCTTC. Translating gives CASSLVHGGAEQFF. Based on the CDR3 plus reference TRBV7-9 and TRBJ2-1, the full variable domain is DTGVSQNPRHKITKRGQNVTFRCDPISEHNRLYWYRQTLGQGPEFLTYFQNEAQLEKSRLLSDRFSAERPKGSFSTLEIQRTEQGDSAMYLCASSLVHGGAEQFFGPGTRLTVL.

V gene TRBV21-1 combines with J gene TRBJ2-7; the table's TRBD1 call for D was not verified on the DNA. TRBV21-1 is tagged as a pseudogene. The CDR3 runs to 15 residues. The CDR3 DNA follows: TGTGCCAGCAGCAAAGCTTGGGGGCGTCCCTACGAGCAGTACGTC. This encodes CASSKAWGRPYEQYV.

The chain uses TRBV29-1 and TRBJ1-5, with 7 bases fitting TRBD1. CDR3 size: 15 residues. CDR1 and CDR2 (germline): SQVTM, ANQGSEA. V was pared by 1 base and J by 2 bases, with 5 bases of the junction left unmatched. In DNA form, the CDR3 reads TGCAGCGTTGAAGCCGACAGGGCCGGCAATCAGCCCCAGCATTTT. This encodes CSVEADRAGNQPQHF.

The chain links TRBV28 to TRBJ2-2; 11 nucleotides match TRBD2. Trimming took 4 bases from V and 6 from J; bases not matched to a gene: 10. CDR3 size: 17 residues. Germline V gene sequence: CDR1 MDHEN, CDR2 SYDVKM. The CDR3 here is CASSSRTSGYGAGELFF. The CDR3 DNA reads TGTGCCAGCAGTTCCCGGACTAGCGGGTATGGTGCCGGGGAGCTGTTTTTT. Supplemented by reference TRBV28 and TRBJ2-2, the full variable domain reads DVKVTQSSRYLVKRTGEKVFLECVQDMDHENMFWYRQDPGLGLRLIYFSYDVKMKEKGDIPEGYSVSREKKERFSLILESASTNQTSMYLCASSSRTSGYGAGELFFGEGSRLTVL.

This clonotype was counted once. This sequence joins TRBV5-1 and TRBJ2-5; D remains ambiguous. Germline assignment: CDR1 SGHRS and CDR2 YFSETQ. This CDR3 contains 20 residues. Between the trimmed V and J ends, which lost 1 base and 1 base, there was a span of 26 bases. The CDR3 region has the DNA TGCGCCAGCAGCTTGTCGCAGGCTTATCCCCCGACCGCCTTCCAAGAGACCCAGTACTTC. Protein sequence: CASSLSQAYPPTAFQETQYF.

The chain couples TRBV7-9 to TRBJ2-3; possibly TRBD1 for D (5 bases). Germline loops: CDR1 SEHNR, CDR2 FQNEAQ (reference sequence). V gave up 9 bases and J gave up 6 bases, with 13 bases separating them. CDR3 length equals 12 residues. CDR3 bases: TGTGCCAGTAACATACAGGTGGATACGCAGTATTTT. Amino acid sequence: CASNIQVDTQYF.

The genes are TRBV3-1 and TRBJ1-1, with D unresolved. Germline V gives CDR1 LGHDT, CDR2 YNNKEL (reference sequence). The CDR3 runs to 13 residues. V was trimmed by 0 bases and J by 6 bases, leaving 8 bases between them. For the CDR3, the DNA is TGTGCCAGCAGCCAAGATTTCGCAGCTGAAGCTTTCTTT. It translates to CASSQDFAAEAFF.

J is TRBJ1-1 and V is TRBV4-3; D not resolved. The CDR3 is made up of 15 amino acids. Germline V gene lookup returns CDR1 LGHNA and CDR2 YSLEER. V was shortened by 1 base and J by 3 bases, with 12 bases between the two germline ends. The CDR3 region is CASSQGRALHTEAFF. DNA of the CDR3: TGCGCCAGCAGCCAAGGGAGGGCCCTTCACACTGAAGCTTTCTTT.

The chain carries TRBV4-1 and TRBJ2-1; the match to TRBD2 covers 9 bases. The CDR3 is 18 residues long. With 3 bases clipped from V and 0 bases from J, the junction kept 9 bases outside the gene matches. Germline-derived CDR1 and CDR2 are MGHRA and YSYEKL. CDR3: CASSHPSSGESSYNEQFF. DNA for the CDR3: TGCGCCAGCAGCCACCCATCTAGCGGGGAAAGCTCCTACAATGAGCAGTTCTTC.

The gene calls are TRBV7-6 and TRBJ2-7; 9 nucleotides agree with TRBD1. CDR1 SGHVS and CDR2 FNYEAQ come from the germline V gene. Trimming removed 5 bases from V and 5 bases from J; junction bases left unmatched: 7. The CDR3 runs to 14 residues. DNA for the CDR3: TGTGCCAGCAGCCCCTCACAGGGGGCCCACGAGCAGTACGTC. Translation: CASSPSQGAHEQYV.

The J gene is TRBJ1-5, the V gene TRBV3-1; no firm D call. There are 13 residues in the CDR3. Germline values: CDR1 LGHDT, CDR2 YNNKEL (reference sequence). V lost 1 base, J lost 5 bases, and 6 bases lay in between. This CDR3 reads CASSQGPYQPQHF. CDR3 bases: TGTGCCAGCAGCCAAGGACCGTATCAGCCCCAGCATTTT.